This TCR beta chain was identified in a study of technical replicates of blood from a few donors (dated by TCRdb to about 2017). Libraries were built with the immunoSEQ multiplex PCR assay. TCRdb obtained this table from immuneACCESS and retained in-frame rearrangements with V and J assigned. These tables miss some clones; where compared with another copy, unresolved V genes account for less than half of the shortfall, and the remainder is unexplained. This sample holds over 50,000 clones; around 88% were observed only once. The ten most abundant clones make up roughly 5.1% of the sample. This clone was recorded only once. Which antigen it targets is not known. The input lacks base qualities; no much larger clone sits a single base away. The CDR3 covers 16 residues, taking in both the cysteine and the phenylalanine. The sequence is cut down to CDR3 DNA, 48 bases in frame from base 1. The V and J ends are trimmed by 2 bases and 8 bases, leaving 21 bases between them. CDR1 and CDR2, per the germline V gene, are KGHSH and LQKENI.

The sequence links TRBV18 to TRBJ1-2; tentative D gene TRBD1, with 5 bases matching. Sequencing used PBMCs. The sequence was collected from a human donor in good health. Some clones in this sample may be carry-over from other donors' samples. The DNA reads TGTGCCAGCTCACCAGGTTTTATTGGGGGAGGTCTCGGCTACACCTTC. This gives the protein CASSPGFIGGGLGYTF. With all but the CDR3 taken from the reference TRBV18 and TRBJ1-2 genes, the full variable domain is: NAGVMQNPRHLVRRRGQEARLRCSPMKGHSHVYWYRQLPEEGLKFMVYLQKENIIDESGMPKERFSAEFPKEGPSILRIQQVVRGDSAAYFCASSPGFIGGGLGYTFGSGTRLTVV.